Below, one T cell receptor beta chain is given with its context. This entry comes from a study of control samples from healthy donors and cancer patients. Trimming at V came to 7 bases and at J to 8 bases, leaving 9 bases not matched to a gene. Germline CDR1 reads SGHRS; CDR2 reads YFSETQ. The CDR3 is 13 amino acids. The repertoire was sequenced with immunoSEQ multiplex PCR; TCRdb's copy has only in-frame clones and lacks some. Of 75,000 to 95,000 clones detected, 90% appear once; the ten largest clones hold 3% to 4.5%. What was sequenced was blood. V gene TRBV5-1 combines with J gene TRBJ2-1, with 7 bases fitting TRBD2. The sequence derives from a young woman in good health. CDR3 sequence reads: CASGSAAGDEQFF. CDR3 sequence (DNA): TGCGCCAGCGGCTCGGCGGCGGGGGATGAGCAGTTCTTC.